This T cell receptor beta chain was captured in a study of Graves' ophthalmopathy and Graves' hyperthyroidism. In this sample, this clonotype turned up a few times. The TCR beta CDR3 regions underwent amplification from RNA transcripts. RT-PCR with HTBI primers came first, then second-round multiplex PCR. TCRdb ran MiXCR on the multiplex PCR reads and lists one entry per CDR3 protein. The sample lists hundreds of thousands of distinct CDR3 sequences; about 16% were seen once. This CDR3 comprises 14 residues. The germline V gene has CDR1 MGHRA and CDR2 YSYEKL. V dropped 0 bases and J dropped 8; count of bases not matched to a gene: 4.

The sample consisted of peripheral blood. The genes are TRBV4-1 and TRBJ1-2, with 9 bases that match TRBD1. The receptor's source is a woman aged 18-30 years with stable Graves' hyperthyroidism. DNA of the CDR3: TGCGCCAGCAGCCAAGAACAGGGGGCATACGGCTACACCTTC. This gives the protein CASSQEQGAYGYTF.